This T cell receptor beta chain comes out of a study of CD8+ T cells in alopecia areata. TCR sequencing used cDNA made by reverse transcription of extracted RNA. This table comes from immunoSEQ multiplex PCR, and its TCRdb copy is limited to in-frame clones, with some not included. This sample has 180,000 or so clones, with 50% to 70% found just once. From alopecia areata patients, lesional scalp punch biopsies and peripheral blood were collected. The length of the CDR3 is 13 residues. Germline CDR1 LNHNV, CDR2 YYDKDF (reference sequence). V shed 4 bases and J 2 bases; nucleotides not matched to a gene: 2.

Material: CD4+ T cells sorted from blood, obtained at week 0. The TCR sequence derives from a human donor with alopecia areata. V is TRBV15 and J is TRBJ2-7, with TRBD2 matching over 7 bases. The CDR3 region is CATSTGLAYEQYF. DNA for the CDR3: TGTGCCACCAGCACCGGACTAGCCTACGAGCAGTACTTC. The full variable domain, in which reference TRBV15 and TRBJ2-7 provide the parts outside the CDR3, is DAMVIQNPRYQVTQFGKPVTLSCSQTLNHNVMYWYQQKSSQAPKLLFHYYDKDFNNEADTPDNFQSRRPNTSFCFLDIRSPGLGDTAMYLCATSTGLAYEQYFGPGTRLTVT.